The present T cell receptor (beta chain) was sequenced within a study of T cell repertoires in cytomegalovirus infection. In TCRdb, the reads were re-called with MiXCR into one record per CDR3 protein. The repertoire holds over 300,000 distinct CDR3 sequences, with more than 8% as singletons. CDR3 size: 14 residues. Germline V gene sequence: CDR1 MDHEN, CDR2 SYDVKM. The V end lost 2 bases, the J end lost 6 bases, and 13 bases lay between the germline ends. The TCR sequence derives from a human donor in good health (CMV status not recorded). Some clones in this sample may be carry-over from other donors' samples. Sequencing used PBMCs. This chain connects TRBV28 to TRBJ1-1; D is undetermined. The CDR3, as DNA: TGTGCCAGCAGTTTAGACGGACTCTTTGCTGAAGCTTTCTTT. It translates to CASSLDGLFAEAFF.